The 25 T cell receptor beta chains presented below share a single source sample, sequenced in a study of long-term antiretroviral therapy in people with HIV. Running of the v3.0 immunoSEQ assay took place at survey level. Data came from immunoSEQ multiplex PCR; TCRdb stores just in-frame clones and leaves some out. Counted here are tens of thousands of clones, about 96% occurring once; the ten biggest clones make up 8%. Here the sequenced sample was unsorted PBMCs, taken 6 to 6.5 years after starting antiretroviral therapy. The receptors originated from a man aged 25 to 40 with HIV.

This rearrangement joins TRBV2 to TRBJ1-2; 7 bases line up with TRBD1. Germline V CDR1 and CDR2: SNHLY, FYNNEI. Losses at the gene ends were 3 bases for V and 1 base for J; bases not matched to a gene: 5. The CDR3 covers 15 residues. The CDR3 here is CASSERRGNNYGYTF. CDR3 sequence (DNA): TGTGCCAGCAGTGAGCGCAGGGGGAATAACTATGGCTACACCTTC.

This rearrangement joins TRBV5-6 to TRBJ2-1; D might be TRBD2 (5 bases). The V and J ends lost 0 bases and 5 bases respectively, with 6 bases between them. Germline V gene sequence: CDR1 SGHDT, CDR2 YYEEEE. This CDR3 has 13 amino acids. CDR3 DNA sequence: TGTGCCAGCAGCTTGGTCGGGGACAATGAGCAGTTCTTC. Translating it yields CASSLVGDNEQFF.

This chain connects TRBV5-1 to TRBJ2-1, with TRBD2 as a possible D gene (6 bases). Trimming shortened V by 0 bases and J by 4 bases, and 8 bases separated the two germline ends. This CDR3 comprises 14 residues. Germline V lookup: CDR1 SGHRS, CDR2 YFSETQ. The CDR3, as DNA: TGCGCCAGCAGCTTGGGGACTACATACAATGAGCAGTTCTTC. Translating it yields CASSLGTTYNEQFF.

The chain has TRBV28 and TRBJ2-1, with D uncertain. This CDR3 comprises 16 residues. Looked up from germline, CDR1 is MDHEN and CDR2 is SYDVKM. The V gene lost 2 bases and the J gene lost 0 bases, with 11 bases spanning the gap. CDR3: CASSLLGKHSYNEQFF. CDR3 nucleotide sequence: TGTGCCAGCAGTTTACTGGGCAAGCACTCCTACAATGAGCAGTTCTTC.

The CDR3 nucleotides are TGTGCCAGCAGTTATCGGGAGGAACCCTACAATGAGCAGTTCTTC. Amino acid sequence: CASSYREEPYNEQFF. The chain links TRBV6-5 to TRBJ2-1; 7 positions match TRBD2. V lost 3 bases, J lost 2 bases, and 4 bases stayed unmatched. The germline CDR1 and CDR2 sequences are MNHEY and SVGAGI. The CDR3 is 15 amino acids.

This chain uses TRBV11-2 with TRBJ2-3; TRBD1 agrees at 9 bases. Trimming removed 0 bases from V and 1 base from J; junction bases left unmatched: 2. This CDR3 spans 16 amino acids. Germline loops: CDR1 SGHAT, CDR2 FQNNGV. For the CDR3, the DNA is TGTGCCAGCAGCTTAGAACGGACAGGGGGCACAGATACGCAGTATTTT. Amino acid sequence: CASSLERTGGTDTQYF.

This chain joins TRBV28 and TRBJ1-1; the D is unclear. Trimming took 2 bases from V and 4 from J, leaving 5 bases between them. Looked up from germline, CDR1 is MDHEN and CDR2 is SYDVKM. CDR3 size: 12 residues. The CDR3 here is CASSLRRTEAFF. The CDR3 DNA reads TGTGCCAGCAGTTTAAGGCGCACTGAAGCTTTCTTT.

The chain is built from TRBV27 and TRBJ2-2; 10 nucleotides match TRBD2. Germline values: CDR1 MNHEY, CDR2 SMNVEV (reference sequence). CDR3 size: 18 residues. Trimming cost V 3 bases and J 5 bases; bases outside gene matches: 12. The CDR3 region is CASSFPHEKREGTGELFF. The CDR3 nucleotides are TGTGCCAGCAGTTTCCCCCACGAGAAGCGGGAGGGGACCGGGGAGCTGTTTTTT.

This chain connects TRBV13 to TRBJ1-2; TRBD1 matches 7 bases. CDR3 size: 15 residues. V lost 3 bases, J lost 3 bases, and 7 bases stayed unmatched. Germline V gene lookup returns CDR1 PRHDT and CDR2 FYEKMQ (reference sequence). CDR3 residues: CASSFLTGVDYGYTF. DNA of the CDR3: TGTGCCAGCAGCTTCCTAACAGGGGTAGACTATGGCTACACCTTC.

V usage is TRBV28 and J usage is TRBJ2-7; the match to TRBD1 covers 9 bases. CDR1 and CDR2 from the germline V gene are MDHEN and SYDVKM. There are 12 residues in the CDR3. J was trimmed by 3 bases and V by 10 bases; bases with no gene match: 4. This chain's CDR3 is CATTGQGYEQYF. The CDR3, as DNA: TGTGCCACTACGGGACAGGGCTACGAGCAGTACTTC.

This clone was detected once. This chain joins TRBV6-4 and TRBJ2-7; perhaps D is TRBD1 or TRBD2 (6 bases each). From germline, CDR1 is MRHNA and CDR2 SNTAGT. The CDR3 has 15 residues. V was clipped by 5 bases and J by 1 base, with 15 bases between them. The CDR3 sequence: CASSPPRGGSYEQYF. Here the CDR3 DNA reads TGTGCCAGCAGTCCGCCTCGAGGGGGGTCCTACGAGCAGTACTTC.

The chain uses TRBV9 and TRBJ1-2; D is unclear. Germline V gene sequence: CDR1 SGDLS, CDR2 YYNGEE. The CDR3 extends over 14 amino acids. Trimming took off 0 bases at V and 4 bases at J, with 10 bases between the two ends. The CDR3 protein is CASSVEAVGYGYTF. CDR3 sequence (DNA): TGTGCCAGCAGCGTAGAGGCGGTGGGCTATGGCTACACCTTC.

CDR3 sequence reads: CATSRQGADNEKLFF. In DNA, the CDR3 is TGTGCCACCAGCAGGCAGGGGGCTGATAATGAAAAACTGTTTTTT. The chain joins TRBV19 to TRBJ1-4, with 8 bases aligning to TRBD1. The CDR3 has 15 residues. Per germline, CDR1 LNHDA and CDR2 SQIVND (reference sequence). J was trimmed by 4 bases and V by 10 bases; bases with no gene match: 11.

Only one count was recorded for this clone. This chain joins TRBV5-1 and TRBJ1-6; a weak D match, TRBD1 (5 bases). This CDR3 contains 16 residues. V lost 1 base and J lost 9, with 17 bases in between. The germline gives CDR1 SGHRS, CDR2 YFSETQ. CDR3 DNA: TGCGCCAGCAGCTTGATCGCCGGGACCGGTAGTTCACCCCTCCACTTT. This encodes CASSLIAGTGSSPLHF.

This chain joins TRBV27 and TRBJ2-7; 7 bases fit TRBD2. This CDR3 region has 19 residues. The germline V gene has CDR1 MNHEY and CDR2 SMNVEV (reference sequence). Trimming took 1 base from V and 1 from J; bases not matched to a gene: 16. CDR3 DNA: TGTGCCAGCAGTTTATTTTGGATTAGCGGGCTCACCCCATCCTACGAGCAGTACTTC. Its translation is CASSLFWISGLTPSYEQYF.

The V gene is TRBV7-3, the J gene TRBJ2-3; no clear D. The length of the CDR3 is 13 residues. Germline V gives CDR1 SGHTA, CDR2 FQGTGA. The V end lost 5 bases, the J end lost 5 bases, and 11 bases lay between the germline ends. In nucleotides, the CDR3 is TGTGCCAGCAGCCAAGACTTCCTAGATACGCAGTATTTT. This sequence encodes CASSQDFLDTQYF. Drawing the rest from reference TRBV7-3 and TRBJ2-3, the complete variable domain is GAGVSQTPSNKVTEKGKYVELRCDPISGHTALYWYRQSLGQGPEFLIYFQGTGAADDSGLPNDRFFAVRPEGSVSTLKIQRTERGDSAVYLCASSQDFLDTQYFGPGTRLTVL.

This clone is a singleton in its sample. This chain links TRBV2 with TRBJ2-7, with D perhaps TRBD1 (6 bases). V was cut by 8 bases and J by 2 bases, with 13 bases left in between. Germline values: CDR1 SNHLY, CDR2 FYNNEI. This CDR3 comprises 13 residues. CDR3 protein: CASGLDRTYEQYF. The CDR3, as DNA: TGTGCCAGCGGCTTGGACAGAACCTACGAGCAGTACTTC.

V usage is TRBV16 and J usage is TRBJ1-5, with 8 bases matching TRBD1. V trimming: 7 bases; J trimming: 3 bases; junction bases outside the gene matches: 8. The CDR3 loop spans 15 amino acids. CDR1 is KGHSY and CDR2 is FQNENV in the germline V gene. CDR3 nucleotides: TGTGCCAGCACACAGGGGGTCTTTAACAATCAGCCCCAGCATTTT. As protein: CASTQGVFNNQPQHF.

The chain has TRBV4-1 and TRBJ2-3; no firm D call. Per germline, CDR1 MGHRA and CDR2 YSYEKL. There are 13 residues in the CDR3. Trimming cost V 1 base and J 4 bases, with 6 bases left between them. The CDR3 loop reads CASSQAWADTQYF. The CDR3 nucleotides read TGCGCCAGCAGCCAAGCTTGGGCAGATACGCAGTATTTT.

The chain carries TRBV2 and TRBJ1-6; TRBD1 might be the D (5 bases). The V gene's germline CDR1 is SNHLY and CDR2 FYNNEI. Trimming pared 5 bases from V and 7 bases from J, leaving 18 bases between. The CDR3 has 16 amino acids. The CDR3 here is CASSPLFKGRNSPLHF. The CDR3, as DNA: TGTGCCAGCAGTCCCCTCTTCAAGGGGCGGAATTCACCCCTCCACTTT.

The chain joins TRBV7-2 to TRBJ2-2, with 14 bases aligning to TRBD2. Germline V CDR1 and CDR2: SGHTA, FQGNSA. The CDR3 is 18 residues long. V shed 5 bases, J shed 3 bases, and the junction held 8 bases outside the gene matches. CDR3 in amino acids: CASSQTSGRVGDTGELFF. Written as DNA, the CDR3 is TGTGCCAGCAGCCAGACTAGCGGGAGGGTCGGGGACACCGGGGAGCTGTTTTTT. The full variable domain, completed using reference TRBV7-2 and TRBJ2-2, is GAGVSQSPSNKVTEKGKDVELRCDPISGHTALYWYRQSLGQGLEFLIYFQGNSAPDKSGLPSDRFSAERTGGSVSTLTIQRTQQEDSAVYLCASSQTSGRVGDTGELFFGEGSRLTVL.

This chain uses TRBV30 with TRBJ1-1, with D perhaps matching TRBD1 (6 bases). The germline gives CDR1 GTSNPN, CDR2 SVGIG (reference sequence). V lost 2 bases and J lost 5, with 12 bases in between. The CDR3 contains 13 residues. The CDR3 region is CAWSPGTKTEAFF. CDR3 DNA sequence: TGTGCCTGGAGTCCTGGGACAAAGACTGAAGCTTTCTTT.

The V and J genes are TRBV27 and TRBJ1-1; no reliable D call. Germline-derived CDR1 and CDR2 are MNHEY and SMNVEV (reference sequence). Trimming took off 6 bases at V and 2 bases at J, with 13 bases between the two ends. The CDR3 has 14 amino acids. The chain's CDR3 is CASRDGLRNTEAFF. DNA of the CDR3: TGTGCCAGCAGGGACGGACTGAGAAACACTGAAGCTTTCTTT.

V is TRBV2 and J is TRBJ2-1, with TRBD2 matching 9 bases. The CDR3 has 15 residues. V gave up 7 bases and J gave up 8 bases; unmatched junction bases: 12. Germline V lookup: CDR1 SNHLY, CDR2 FYNNEI. This CDR3 is CASKRSGGRADEQFF. In DNA form, the CDR3 reads TGTGCCAGCAAAAGATCCGGCGGGAGGGCCGATGAGCAGTTCTTC.

The chain is built from TRBV7-3 and TRBJ2-3; the match to TRBD2 covers 8 bases. The CDR3 spans 14 residues. Germline loops: CDR1 SGHTA, CDR2 FQGTGA. J was trimmed by 4 bases and V by 6 bases; bases with no gene match: 6. The CDR3 spells CASSPSGSSDTQYF. DNA for the CDR3: TGTGCCAGCAGTCCCAGCGGGAGCTCAGATACGCAGTATTTT.